Listed here are 18 T cell receptor beta chains from one sample, sequenced in a study of monozygotic twins with inflammatory bowel disease. After re-calling the 5' RACE reads, TCRdb lists one entry per CDR3 protein, DNA absent. The listing records just over 300,000 distinct CDR3 sequences. The sequencing sample was made of blood. The receptors were sampled from a human donor with ulcerative colitis or Crohn's disease, or a healthy co-twin of an affected twin (not recorded which).

The chain employs TRBV7-2 and TRBJ2-5; the TCRdb call, TRBD1, lacks DNA for checking. This CDR3 region has 17 residues. The germline V gene has CDR1 SGHTA and CDR2 FQGNSA. This CDR3 reads CASSEVVWYPQQETQYF. Full variable domain (rest looked up from reference TRBV7-2 and TRBJ2-5): GAGVSQSPSNKVTEKGKDVELRCDPISGHTALYWYRQSLGQGLEFLIYFQGNSAPDKSGLPSDRFSAERTGGSVSTLTIQRTQQEDSAVYLCASSEVVWYPQQETQYFGPGTRLLVL.

The CDR3 protein is CASSSHRGPNEILFF. The chain uses TRBV7-2 and TRBJ1-4; the TRBD1 assignment by TCRdb is unverifiable without DNA. The CDR3 covers 15 residues. Germline V lookup: CDR1 SGHTA, CDR2 FQGNSA.

The chain carries TRBV25-1 and TRBJ2-7. From germline, CDR1 is MGHDK and CDR2 SYGVNS. The CDR3 is 12 amino acids. The CDR3 protein is CASTGYSYEQYF.

The rearrangement uses TRBV20-1 and TRBJ2-7; there is no DNA to check the TCRdb D call of TRBD1. The CDR3 has 14 amino acids. Germline V gene data show CDR1 as DFQATT and CDR2 as SNEGSKA (reference sequence). The CDR3 here is CSALRDRGMNEQYF.

The rearrangement uses TRBV6-1 and TRBJ2-7; the TCRdb call, TRBD1, lacks DNA for checking. The CDR3 totals 15 residues. The germline V gene has CDR1 MNHNS and CDR2 SASEGT. This chain's CDR3 is CASSPRHSGSYEQYF.

The chain joins TRBV5-1 to TRBJ2-7; TCRdb returns TRBD2, unconfirmable since there is no DNA. This CDR3 has 15 residues. Germline lookup yields CDR1 SGHRS and CDR2 YFSETQ. CDR3 sequence: CASSLAASANYEQYF.

This chain connects TRBV2 to TRBJ2-1; the D call from TCRdb, TRBD2, cannot be confirmed without DNA. Per the germline V gene, CDR1 is SNHLY and CDR2 is FYNNEI. CDR3 size: 15 residues. CDR3 sequence: CASSAREGHNNEQFF.

The chain joins TRBV7-2 to TRBJ2-1. CDR3 length equals 15 residues. Germline CDR1 SGHTA, CDR2 FQGNSA. Here the CDR3 reads CASTLSGNRYNEQFF.

The chain recombines TRBV7-8 with TRBJ1-5. The CDR3 is 14 amino acids. Germline lookup yields CDR1 SGHVS and CDR2 FQNEAQ. The CDR3 protein is CASSLAEGNQPQHF.

This chain joins TRBV4-3 and TRBJ1-3; TCRdb designates TRBD1, a call that cannot be tested without DNA. Per germline, CDR1 LGHNA and CDR2 YSLEER. This CDR3 comprises 16 residues. CDR3 loop: CASSQDMAGAGDTIYF.

The rearrangement uses TRBV7-7 and TRBJ2-3. The CDR3 consists of 15 residues. CDR1 and CDR2 (germline): SSHAT, FNYEAQ (reference sequence). The chain's CDR3 is CASSKDGSSTDTQYF.

The chain has TRBV6-1 and TRBJ2-7. This CDR3 is 15 amino acids long. Germline lookup yields CDR1 MNHNS and CDR2 SASEGT. The CDR3: CASSETWTDVREQYF.

The rearrangement links TRBV12-3 or TRBV12-4 to TRBJ2-2. This CDR3 is built from 13 residues. The CDR3 is CASRISGTGELFF.

This sequence joins TRBV27 and TRBJ2-3. The CDR3 is 16 residues long. CDR1 is MNHEY and CDR2 is SMNVEV in the germline V gene (reference sequence). CDR3 loop: CASSLLSRIATDTQYF.

This chain joins TRBV28 and TRBJ2-5; the D call from TCRdb, TRBD1, cannot be confirmed without DNA. The CDR3 contains 16 residues. Germline CDR1 is MDHEN and CDR2 is SYDVKM. The CDR3 region is CASGSAVWQGLKTQYF.

The chain carries TRBV3-1 and TRBJ2-7; no DNA is available, so the TRBD1 call from TCRdb remains unchecked. This CDR3 has 16 amino acids. Germline values: CDR1 LGHDT, CDR2 YNNKEL (reference sequence). This chain's CDR3 is CASSQGQGLSSYEQYF.

This chain joins TRBV6-1 and TRBJ2-2; the D gene TCRdb calls, TRBD2, cannot be checked with no DNA. The CDR3 extends over 17 amino acids. From germline, CDR1 is MNHNS and CDR2 SASEGT. The CDR3 spells CASRPTSGSFTHGELFF.

The chain combines TRBV7-9 with TRBJ1-2; TCRdb calls TRBD1, which cannot be checked without DNA. The CDR3 is 13 residues long. Germline CDR1 and CDR2: SEHNR and FQNEAQ (reference sequence). The CDR3 here is CASSFGGADGCTF.